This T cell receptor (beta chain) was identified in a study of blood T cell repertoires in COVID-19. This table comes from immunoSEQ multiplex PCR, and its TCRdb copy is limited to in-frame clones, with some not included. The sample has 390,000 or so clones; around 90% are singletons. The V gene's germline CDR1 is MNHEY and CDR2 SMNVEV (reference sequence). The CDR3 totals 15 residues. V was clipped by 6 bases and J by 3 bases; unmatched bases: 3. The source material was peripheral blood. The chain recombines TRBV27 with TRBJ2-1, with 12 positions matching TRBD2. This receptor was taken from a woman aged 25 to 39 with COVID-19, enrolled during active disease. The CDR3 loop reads CASSLAGGHYNEQFF. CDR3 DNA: TGTGCCAGCAGCCTAGCGGGGGGGCACTACAATGAGCAGTTCTTC.